These T cell receptor beta chains were read from a single sample in a study of cytomegalovirus exposure and HLA in healthy donors. Measured with immunoSEQ multiplex PCR; TCRdb has only the in-frame clones, and not every one. The table shows roughly 92,000 clones, with roughly 80% occurring only once. The sequenced sample was PBMCs. The receptor set was obtained from a woman in her forties or fifties in good health and CMV-seropositive. Both conserved end residues are part of each CDR3. Each record gives: V gene, J gene, clone size, D gene, CDR3 protein, CDR3 DNA. The D gene is left open where the match is weak. A clone size is listed for some rows: how often the clone was seen (once, few, many), or a class if it is expanded.

>TRBV5-1|TRBJ2-1|-|TRBD2
CASSIGTSGRSHNEQFF
TGCGCCAGCAGCATCGGGACTAGCGGGAGGTCCCACAATGAGCAGTTCTTC
>TRBV30|TRBJ2-1|-|TRBD2
CAWSGVAGGLEQFF
TGTGCCTGGAGTGGGGTAGCGGGGGGGCTTGAGCAGTTCTTC
>TRBV11-2|TRBJ2-1|-|TRBD1
CASLGDRAEQFF
TGTGCCAGTCTCGGGGACAGGGCTGAGCAGTTCTTC
>TRBV7-7|TRBJ2-5|-|TRBD1
CASSLAGRAGGTETQYF
TGTGCTAGCAGCTTAGCAGGGCGGGCAGGGGGTACGGAGACCCAGTACTTC
>TRBV10-3|TRBJ2-3|-|-
CAISEPGGLTDTQYF
TGTGCCATCAGTGAGCCCGGGGGGCTGACAGATACGCAGTATTTT
>TRBV6-5|TRBJ1-5|-|-
CASRKRTADNQPQHF
TGTGCCAGCAGGAAGAGGACAGCTGACAATCAGCCCCAGCATTTT
>TRBV15|TRBJ1-3|-|TRBD1
CATRDRGQTGNTIYF
TGTGCCACCAGGGACAGGGGGCAGACTGGAAACACCATATATTTT
>TRBV19|TRBJ1-1|-|-
CASRPGLALRTEAFF
TGTGCCAGTAGACCCGGATTGGCTTTGCGGACTGAAGCTTTCTTT
>TRBV11-3|TRBJ2-1|-|TRBD2
CASSFGEGLGFGDEQFF
TGTGCCAGCAGCTTCGGAGAGGGACTAGGATTTGGGGATGAGCAGTTCTTC
>TRBV2|TRBJ1-1|-|TRBD1
CASSDRENTEAFF
TGTGCCAGTTCGGACAGGGAGAACACTGAAGCTTTCTTT
>TRBV6-6|TRBJ1-1|once|-
CASSYSRGSTEAFF
TGTGCCAGCAGTTACTCCAGGGGTTCCACTGAAGCTTTCTTT
>TRBV5-4|TRBJ2-3|-|TRBD2
CASSPSGGVADTQYF
TGTGCCAGCAGCCCTAGCGGGGGGGTTGCAGATACGCAGTATTTT
>TRBV28|TRBJ2-7|-|TRBD1
CASSFGQDYEQYF
TGTGCCAGCAGTTTTGGACAGGACTACGAGCAGTACTTC
>TRBV30|TRBJ1-2|-|-
CAWTQDRGNYGYTF
TGTGCCTGGACCCAAGATCGGGGAAACTATGGCTACACCTTC
>TRBV5-1|TRBJ1-5|few|-
CASSLAGGNQPQHF
TGCGCCAGCAGCTTGGCCGGGGGGAATCAGCCCCAGCATTTT
>TRBV5-1|TRBJ2-3|once|-
CASSLGRGGRDTQYF
TGCGCCAGCAGCTTGGGTAGGGGGGGCCGAGATACGCAGTATTTT
>TRBV5-1|TRBJ2-2|-|-
CASSLFGNTGELFF
TGCGCCAGCAGCTTGTTCGGGAACACCGGGGAGCTGTTTTTT
>TRBV30|TRBJ1-1|-|-
CAWSRRGDTEAFF
TGTGCCTGGAGTCGTCGGGGGGACACTGAAGCTTTCTTT
>TRBV7-9|TRBJ1-4|once|TRBD1
CASSLATTGVEKLFF
TGTGCCAGCAGCTTAGCCACGACAGGGGTTGAAAAACTGTTTTTT
>TRBV19|TRBJ2-4|-|-
CASRRGSGQNIQYF
TGTGCCAGTAGGCGAGGGAGTGGTCAAAACATTCAGTACTTC
>TRBV19|TRBJ1-6|few|-
CASTQTPWETLHF
TGTGCCAGTACCCAGACGCCTTGGGAGACCCTCCACTTT
>TRBV5-1|TRBJ2-2|-|TRBD2
CASSRAGGTGELFF
TGCGCCAGCAGCCGAGCGGGGGGTACCGGGGAGCTGTTTTTT
>TRBV11-3|TRBJ2-5|once|-
CASSFEETQYF
TGTGCCAGCAGCTTTGAGGAGACCCAGTACTTC
>TRBV4-2|TRBJ1-6|-|-
CASSQEAQANNSPLHF
TGTGCCAGCAGCCAAGAGGCGCAGGCAAATAATTCACCCCTCCACTTT
>TRBV2|TRBJ1-5|-|-
CASSNPGHFSNQPQHF
TGTGCCAGCAGTAATCCGGGACACTTTAGCAATCAGCCCCAGCATTTT
>TRBV9|TRBJ1-4|-|-
CASSVTGDEKLFF
TGTGCCAGCAGCGTAACCGGTGATGAAAAACTGTTTTTT
>TRBV19|TRBJ1-5|-|-
CASSIRRQSNQPQHF
TGTGCCAGTAGTATAAGGCGACAGAGCAATCAGCCCCAGCATTTT
>TRBV7-7|TRBJ2-7|-|-
CASSQSLRGYEQYF
TGTGCTAGCAGTCAATCTTTAAGGGGGTACGAGCAGTACTTC
>TRBV5-8|TRBJ1-4|few|TRBD1
CASSYRKGQGNEKLFF
TGTGCCAGCAGCTATAGAAAGGGACAGGGGAATGAAAAACTGTTTTTT
>TRBV5-1|TRBJ2-7|-|-
CASSFDSDEQYF
TGCGCCAGCAGCTTTGACAGTGACGAGCAGTACTTC
>TRBV7-6|TRBJ1-2|-|TRBD1
CASSLQSGTVYGYTF
TGTGCCAGCAGCTTACAATCCGGGACAGTCTATGGCTACACCTTC
>TRBV19|TRBJ2-7|-|-
CASTPDTAPSYEQYF
TGTGCCAGTACCCCGGACACCGCCCCATCCTACGAGCAGTACTTC
>TRBV7-3|TRBJ2-3|-|-
CASSPPQGDTQYF
TGTGCCAGCAGCCCCCCGCAGGGGGATACGCAGTATTTT
>TRBV18|TRBJ1-1|once|TRBD1
CASLGTANTEAFF
TGTGCCAGCCTCGGGACAGCAAACACTGAAGCTTTCTTT
>TRBV7-9|TRBJ2-1|few|-
CASSLDGGYNEQFF
TGTGCCAGCAGCTTAGATGGCGGGTACAATGAGCAGTTCTTC
>TRBV13|TRBJ2-2|-|TRBD2
CASSLASALAIFSGELFF
TGTGCCAGCAGCTTAGCATCTGCACTAGCGATTTTTTCCGGGGAGCTGTTTTTT
>TRBV7-2|TRBJ1-1|-|TRBD1
CASRLGGTGGRGTEAFF
TGTGCCAGCAGACTAGGTGGGACAGGGGGCCGGGGCACTGAAGCTTTCTTT
>TRBV11-2|TRBJ1-4|-|TRBD1
CASSSRSRGNEKLFF
TGTGCCAGCAGCTCCCGGAGCAGGGGGAATGAAAAACTGTTTTTT
>TRBV6-5|TRBJ1-3|-|TRBD1
CASRGTDGNTIYF
TGTGCCAGCAGGGGGACAGATGGAAACACCATATATTTT
>TRBV19|TRBJ2-3|-|TRBD2
CASSLAGGPFRDTQYF
TGTGCCAGTTCGCTAGCGGGAGGGCCTTTCCGTGATACGCAGTATTTT
>TRBV15|TRBJ1-5|-|TRBD1
CATSRDPGTVSNQPQHF
TGTGCCACCAGCAGAGACCCCGGGACAGTCAGCAATCAGCCCCAGCATTTT
>TRBV6-5|TRBJ2-3|-|-
CASSPSRADTQYF
TGTGCCAGCAGTCCCTCTCGGGCAGATACGCAGTATTTT
>TRBV6-1|TRBJ2-7|-|TRBD1
CASSETSGQPYEQYF
TGTGCCAGCAGTGAAACCTCGGGACAGCCCTACGAGCAGTACTTC
>TRBV5-1|TRBJ1-1|-|-
CASSFRGQNTEAFF
TGCGCCAGCAGCTTTCGCGGACAGAACACTGAAGCTTTCTTT
>TRBV30|TRBJ1-1|-|-
CAWDKIENTEAFF
TGTGCCTGGGACAAGATAGAGAACACTGAAGCTTTCTTT
>TRBV19|TRBJ1-6|-|-
CASSPLREARNSPLHF
TGTGCCAGTAGCCCCCTTCGTGAAGCTCGGAATTCACCCCTCCACTTT
>TRBV6-5|TRBJ1-5|-|TRBD1
CASSYGTGVQPQHF
TGTGCCAGCAGTTACGGGACAGGGGTCCAGCCCCAGCATTTT
>TRBV5-4|TRBJ2-2|-|TRBD1
CASSRTGQGVNTGELFF
TGTGCCAGCAGCCGGACGGGACAGGGGGTGAACACCGGGGAGCTGTTTTTT
>TRBV11-2|TRBJ2-5|few|-
CASSLVGLGRETQYF
TGTGCCAGCAGCTTAGTCGGGTTGGGGAGAGAGACCCAGTACTTC
>TRBV7-3|TRBJ1-2|-|-
CASSLAGGPNYGYTF
TGTGCCAGCAGCTTAGCCGGCGGGCCTAACTATGGCTACACCTTC
>TRBV7-2|TRBJ1-1|-|-
CASSLPIGRGTEAFF
TGTGCCAGCAGCTTGCCGATAGGGCGGGGGACTGAAGCTTTCTTT